The T cell receptor (beta chain) under discussion was sequenced for a study of T-cell reconstitution after alpha-beta-depleted transplantation in children. The V segment lost 8 bases and the J segment 9 bases; nucleotides outside the gene matches: 1. CDR3 length: 11 amino acids. Construction of the TCRbeta library involved unique molecular identifiers. Using its own MiXCR run on the PCR reads, TCRdb lists one record per CDR3 protein. The data hold about 580,000 distinct CDR3 sequences, with under 25% observed a single time. This clonotype has only a few counts. The receptor's source is a boy younger than two who had a stem cell transplant for acute myeloid leukemia, so the T cells may come from the graft donor. The chain couples TRBV12-3 or TRBV12-4 to TRBJ2-1; 10 bases agree with TRBD1. Sequenced material: PBMCs, mostly from graft donor cells, taken 360 days after TCRalphabeta/CD19-depleted stem cell transplant. The CDR3 DNA follows: TGTGCCAGCCGGGACAGGGGTGAGCAGTTCTTC. Amino acids: CASRDRGEQFF.